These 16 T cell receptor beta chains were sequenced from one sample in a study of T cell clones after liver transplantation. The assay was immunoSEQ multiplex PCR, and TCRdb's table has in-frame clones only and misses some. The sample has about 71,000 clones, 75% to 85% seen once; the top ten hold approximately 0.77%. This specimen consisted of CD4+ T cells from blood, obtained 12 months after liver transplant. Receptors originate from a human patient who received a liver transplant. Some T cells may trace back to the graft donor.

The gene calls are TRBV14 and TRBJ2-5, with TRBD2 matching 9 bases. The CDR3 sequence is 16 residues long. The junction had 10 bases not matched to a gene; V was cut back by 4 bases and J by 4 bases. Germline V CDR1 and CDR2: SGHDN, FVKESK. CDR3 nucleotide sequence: TGTGCCAGCAGCCGACGCCTAGCGGGACTAGGAGAGACCCAGTACTTC. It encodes CASSRRLAGLGETQYF.

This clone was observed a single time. CDR3 in DNA: TGTGCCAGTCTTTTTTCTGGGGTCTCTGGGGCCAACGTCCTGACTTTC. Amino acid sequence: CASLFSGVSGANVLTF. V and J are TRBV28 and TRBJ2-6; no clear D. CDR1 and CDR2 from the germline V gene are MDHEN and SYDVKM. The length of the CDR3 is 16 residues. Between the trimmed V and J ends, which lost 9 bases and 0 bases, there was a span of 15 bases. Filled out from reference TRBV28 and TRBJ2-6, the complete variable domain reads DVKVTQSSRYLVKRTGEKVFLECVQDMDHENMFWYRQDPGLGLRLIYFSYDVKMKEKGDIPEGYSVSREKKERFSLILESASTNQTSMYLCASLFSGVSGANVLTFGAGSRLTVL.

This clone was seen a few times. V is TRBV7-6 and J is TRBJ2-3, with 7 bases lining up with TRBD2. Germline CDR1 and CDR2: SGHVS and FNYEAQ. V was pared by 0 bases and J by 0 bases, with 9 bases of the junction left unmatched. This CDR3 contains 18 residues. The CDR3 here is CASSLARLAVSSTDTQYF. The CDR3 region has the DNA TGTGCCAGCAGCTTAGCGAGACTAGCCGTATCTAGCACAGATACGCAGTATTTT. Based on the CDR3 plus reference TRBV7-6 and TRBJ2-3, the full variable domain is GAGVSQSPRYKVTKRGQDVALRCDPISGHVSLYWYRQALGQGPEFLTYFNYEAQQDKSGLPNDRFSAERPEGSISTLTIQRTEQRDSAMYRCASSLARLAVSSTDTQYFGPGTRLTVL.

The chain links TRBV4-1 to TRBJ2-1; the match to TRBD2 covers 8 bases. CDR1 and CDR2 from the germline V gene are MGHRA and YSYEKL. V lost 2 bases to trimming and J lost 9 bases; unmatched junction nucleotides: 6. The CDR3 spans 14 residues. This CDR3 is CASSQKGLVGEQFF. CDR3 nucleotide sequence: TGCGCCAGCAGCCAAAAGGGACTAGTCGGTGAGCAGTTCTTC.

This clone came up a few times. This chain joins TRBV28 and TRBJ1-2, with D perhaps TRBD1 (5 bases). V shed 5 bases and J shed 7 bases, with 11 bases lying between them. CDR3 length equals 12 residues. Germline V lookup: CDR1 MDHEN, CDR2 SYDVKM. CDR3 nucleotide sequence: TGTGCCAGCAGTCCGCGGACATCTGGCTACACCTTC. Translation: CASSPRTSGYTF.

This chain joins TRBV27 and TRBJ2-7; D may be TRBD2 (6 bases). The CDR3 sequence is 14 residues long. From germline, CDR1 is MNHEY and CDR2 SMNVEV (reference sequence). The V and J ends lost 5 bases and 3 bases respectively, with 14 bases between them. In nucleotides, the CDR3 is TGTGCCAGCAGTCTTTTCGAGGGAGGCTACGAGCAGTACTTC. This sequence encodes CASSLFEGGYEQYF.

The CDR3 protein is CAWTPGKFWPPPGLAFF. CDR3 nucleotides: TGTGCCTGGACACCGGGGAAGTTTTGGCCCCCCCCAGGTCTAGCTTTCTTT. This chain connects TRBV30 to TRBJ1-1; no firm D call. Germline V gene sequence: CDR1 GTSNPN, CDR2 SVGIG (reference sequence). The CDR3 has 17 amino acids. With 4 bases removed from V and 10 bases from J, the gap between germline ends came to 31 bases.

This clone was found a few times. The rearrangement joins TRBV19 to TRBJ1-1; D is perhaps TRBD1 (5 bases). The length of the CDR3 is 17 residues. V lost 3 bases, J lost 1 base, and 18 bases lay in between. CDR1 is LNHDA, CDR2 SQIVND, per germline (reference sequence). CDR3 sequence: CASSIRPGLLSNTEAFF. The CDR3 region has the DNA TGTGCCAGTAGTATTAGGCCAGGGTTACTTTCGAACACTGAAGCTTTCTTT.

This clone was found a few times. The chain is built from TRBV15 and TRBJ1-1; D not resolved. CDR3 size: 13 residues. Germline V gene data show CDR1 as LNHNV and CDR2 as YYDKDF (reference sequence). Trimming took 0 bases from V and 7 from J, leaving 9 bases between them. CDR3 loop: CATSRDRTSEAFF. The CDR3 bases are TGTGCCACCAGCAGAGATCGTACGAGTGAAGCTTTCTTT.

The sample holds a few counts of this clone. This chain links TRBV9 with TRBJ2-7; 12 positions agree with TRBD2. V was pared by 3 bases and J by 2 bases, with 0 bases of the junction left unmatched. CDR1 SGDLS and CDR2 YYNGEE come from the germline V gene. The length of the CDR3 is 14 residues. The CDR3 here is CASSGTSGTYEQYF. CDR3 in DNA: TGTGCCAGCAGCGGGACTAGCGGGACCTACGAGCAGTACTTC.

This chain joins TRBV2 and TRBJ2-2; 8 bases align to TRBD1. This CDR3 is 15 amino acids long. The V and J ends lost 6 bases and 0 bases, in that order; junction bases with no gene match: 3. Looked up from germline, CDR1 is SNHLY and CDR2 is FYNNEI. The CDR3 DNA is TGTGCCAGCAGAGGGGACAGGCCGAACACCGGGGAGCTGTTTTTT. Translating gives CASRGDRPNTGELFF.

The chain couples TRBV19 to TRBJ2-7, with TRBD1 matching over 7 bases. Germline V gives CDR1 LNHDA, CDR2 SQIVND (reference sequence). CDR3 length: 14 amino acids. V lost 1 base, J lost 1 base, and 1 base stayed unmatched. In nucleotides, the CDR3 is TGTGCCAGTAGTATAGGGGGACAGTCCTACGAGCAGTACTTC. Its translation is CASSIGGQSYEQYF.

The CDR3 sequence: CASSERLAGGFNEQFF. CDR3 sequence (DNA): TGTGCCAGCAGTGAACGGTTAGCGGGAGGTTTCAATGAGCAGTTCTTC. The J gene is TRBJ2-1, the V gene TRBV6-1, with 10 bases that match TRBD2. Losses at the gene ends were 2 bases for V and 6 bases for J; bases not matched to a gene: 7. CDR3 length: 16 residues. From germline, CDR1 is MNHNS and CDR2 SASEGT.

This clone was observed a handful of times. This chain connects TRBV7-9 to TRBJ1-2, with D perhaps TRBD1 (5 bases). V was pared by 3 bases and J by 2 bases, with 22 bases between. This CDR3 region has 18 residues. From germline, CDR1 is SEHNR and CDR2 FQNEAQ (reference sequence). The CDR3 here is CASSFLQRQKYPNYGYTF. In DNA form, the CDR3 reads TGTGCCAGCAGCTTCTTGCAACGACAGAAGTACCCAAACTATGGCTACACCTTC.

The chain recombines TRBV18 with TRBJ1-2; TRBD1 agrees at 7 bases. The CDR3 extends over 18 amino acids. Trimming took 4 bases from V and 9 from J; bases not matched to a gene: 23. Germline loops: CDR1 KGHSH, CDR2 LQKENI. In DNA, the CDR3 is TGTGCCAGCTCACTCCGGTGGGGACAGAGCTCCATCGTGGGCAGCTACACCTTC. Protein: CASSLRWGQSSIVGSYTF.

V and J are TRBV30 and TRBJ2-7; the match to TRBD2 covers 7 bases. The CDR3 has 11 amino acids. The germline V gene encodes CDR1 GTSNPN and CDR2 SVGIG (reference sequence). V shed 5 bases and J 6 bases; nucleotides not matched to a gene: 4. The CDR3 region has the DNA TGTGCCTGGGGGGACTACGGCGAGCAGTACTTC. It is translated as CAWGDYGEQYF.